Listed below are T cell receptor beta chains from one sample, sequenced in a study of stem cell transplantation in POMP-related autoinflammatory disease. Using immunoSEQ multiplex PCR, the repertoire was profiled, and TCRdb retains in-frame clones only, with some absent. This repertoire shows some 65,000 clones, roughly 93% found once; its top ten account for more than 0.55%. The source was CD4+ T cells from PBMCs, collected after stem cell transplantation. These receptors all stem from a human patient with POMP-related autoinflammation and immune dysregulation (PRAID). The graft donor may account for some of the T cells. Each CDR3 is given with its conserved first and last residue. Each record gives: CDR3 protein, CDR3 DNA, J gene, D gene, V gene, clone size. The D gene is left open where the match is weak. Not all rows give a size; the values are once, few, many and, for expanded clones, a class.

cdr3_aa: CASSLAPFFESNEQFF
cdr3_nt: TGTGCCAGCAGCCTTGCACCTTTTTTCGAATCTAATGAGCAGTTCTTC
j_call: TRBJ2-1
d_call: -
v_call: TRBV3-1/TRBV3-2
clone_size: -

cdr3_aa: CATHRSLTEAFF
cdr3_nt: TGTGCCACCCACCGGAGTTTGACTGAAGCTTTCTTT
j_call: TRBJ1-1
d_call: -
v_call: TRBV28
clone_size: -

cdr3_aa: CASSLPGTVDTYEQYF
cdr3_nt: TGTGCCAGCAGTTTACCTGGGACAGTCGACACCTACGAGCAGTACTTC
j_call: TRBJ2-7
d_call: TRBD1
v_call: TRBV28
clone_size: once

cdr3_aa: CASSVGRQVSSDTQYF
cdr3_nt: TGTGCCAGCAGCGTAGGTCGCCAGGTGTCTTCGGATACGCAGTATTTT
j_call: TRBJ2-3
d_call: -
v_call: TRBV9
clone_size: -

cdr3_aa: CASSGGLAGVSEQYF
cdr3_nt: TGTGCCAGCAGCGGCGGACTAGCGGGAGTTAGCGAGCAGTACTTC
j_call: TRBJ2-7
d_call: TRBD2
v_call: TRBV7-7
clone_size: -

cdr3_aa: CASSLWTSGIRDTQYF
cdr3_nt: TGCGCCAGCAGCCTCTGGACTAGCGGGATTAGGGATACGCAGTATTTT
j_call: TRBJ2-3
d_call: TRBD2
v_call: TRBV5-1
clone_size: -

cdr3_aa: CASSRSWQNYEQYF
cdr3_nt: TGTGCCAGCTCACGATCGTGGCAAAACTACGAGCAGTACTTC
j_call: TRBJ2-7
d_call: -
v_call: TRBV18
clone_size: -

cdr3_aa: CASSPPGQGGYGYTF
cdr3_nt: TGTGCCAGCTCACCACCGGGACAGGGAGGCTATGGCTACACCTTC
j_call: TRBJ1-2
d_call: TRBD1
v_call: TRBV18
clone_size: -

cdr3_aa: CASRGDYALLSGANVLTF
cdr3_nt: TGTGCCAGCAGGGGGGACTACGCCCTCCTCTCTGGGGCCAACGTCCTGACTTTC
j_call: TRBJ2-6
d_call: TRBD2
v_call: TRBV28
clone_size: -

cdr3_aa: CAISEPGQGNYGYTF
cdr3_nt: TGTGCCATCAGTGAGCCGGGACAGGGGAACTATGGCTACACCTTC
j_call: TRBJ1-2
d_call: TRBD1
v_call: TRBV10-3
clone_size: -

cdr3_aa: CASSVGGTSRGLTGELFF
cdr3_nt: TGTGCCAGCAGCGTAGGCGGAACTAGCCGGGGCCTTACCGGGGAGCTGTTTTTT
j_call: TRBJ2-2
d_call: -
v_call: TRBV9
clone_size: -

cdr3_aa: CASNAAAGGGSEQFF
cdr3_nt: TGTGCCAGCAACGCGGCTGCGGGAGGGGGTAGTGAGCAGTTCTTC
j_call: TRBJ2-1
d_call: TRBD2
v_call: TRBV25-1
clone_size: -